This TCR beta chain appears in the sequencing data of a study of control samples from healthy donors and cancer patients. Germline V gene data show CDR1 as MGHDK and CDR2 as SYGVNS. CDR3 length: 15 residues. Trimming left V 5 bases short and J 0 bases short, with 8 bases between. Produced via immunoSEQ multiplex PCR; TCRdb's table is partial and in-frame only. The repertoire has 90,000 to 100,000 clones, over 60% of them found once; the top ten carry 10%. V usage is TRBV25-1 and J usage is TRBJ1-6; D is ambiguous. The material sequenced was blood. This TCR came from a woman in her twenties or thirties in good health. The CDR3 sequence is CASSPTVSYNSPLHF. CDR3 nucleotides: TGTGCCAGCAGTCCTACCGTCTCCTATAATTCACCCCTCCACTTT.